This is a list of T cell receptor beta chains from one sample in a study of cytomegalovirus exposure and HLA in healthy donors. The data were produced by immunoSEQ multiplex PCR, yet TCRdb's version contains in-frame clones alone and is incomplete. Here the sample spans tens of thousands of clones, less than 75% being singletons. The source material was PBMCs. These receptors were taken from a man aged 60-69 years in good health and CMV-seropositive. CDR3s include the opening cysteine and the closing phenylalanine or tryptophan. The order of the fields is J gene, clone size, CDR3 length, V gene, D gene, CDR3 DNA, CDR3 protein. A D gene is named only where the DNA matches it firmly. A clone size is listed for some rows: how often the clone was seen (once, few, many), or a class if it is expanded.

j_gene: TRBJ2-1
abundance: -
len: 17
v_gene: TRBV4-1
d_gene: TRBD2
CDR3nt: TGCGCCAGCAGCCACCCCCTTGGCGGGAGCTCCTACAATGAGCAGTTCTTC
CDR3aa: CASSHPLGGSSYNEQFF

j_gene: TRBJ1-1
abundance: -
len: 14
v_gene: TRBV25-1
d_gene: -
CDR3nt: TGTGCCAGCAGTGGGGCCAGCGGGAACACTGAAGCTTTCTTT
CDR3aa: CASSGASGNTEAFF

j_gene: TRBJ2-1
abundance: -
len: 14
v_gene: TRBV19
d_gene: TRBD1
CDR3nt: TGTGCCAGTAAGGCCCAGGGGGCCTACAATGAGCAGTTCTTC
CDR3aa: CASKAQGAYNEQFF

j_gene: TRBJ2-3
abundance: few
len: 15
v_gene: TRBV7-3
d_gene: TRBD2
CDR3nt: TGTGCCAGCAGCCCTAGCGGGACCTTCACAGATACGCAGTATTTT
CDR3aa: CASSPSGTFTDTQYF

j_gene: TRBJ1-5
abundance: -
len: 15
v_gene: TRBV19
d_gene: -
CDR3nt: TGTGCCAGTAGGGGGGACTACTTCAACAATCAGCCCCAGCATTTT
CDR3aa: CASRGDYFNNQPQHF

j_gene: TRBJ2-7
abundance: -
len: 14
v_gene: TRBV6-6
d_gene: TRBD1
CDR3nt: TGTGCCAGCAGTTACCGGGACAGGGTGGACGAGCAGTACTTC
CDR3aa: CASSYRDRVDEQYF

j_gene: TRBJ2-7
abundance: -
len: 12
v_gene: TRBV7-9
d_gene: -
CDR3nt: TGTGCCAGCAGCTTATTGGGGGGCGAGCAGTACTTC
CDR3aa: CASSLLGGEQYF

j_gene: TRBJ2-3
abundance: -
len: 16
v_gene: TRBV25-1
d_gene: TRBD2
CDR3nt: TGTGCCAGCAGCCCCGAGCGGGGGGGGCGGGCAGATACGCAGTATTTT
CDR3aa: CASSPERGGRADTQYF

j_gene: TRBJ2-7
abundance: -
len: 14
v_gene: TRBV6-1
d_gene: -
CDR3nt: TGTGCCAGCAGTGATGAGGACAGACCCAACGAGCAGTACTTC
CDR3aa: CASSDEDRPNEQYF

j_gene: TRBJ2-1
abundance: -
len: 13
v_gene: TRBV7-3
d_gene: -
CDR3nt: TGTGCCAGCAGCCCGCGACTGGCGGGGGAGCAGTTCTTC
CDR3aa: CASSPRLAGEQFF

j_gene: TRBJ1-1
abundance: few
len: 14
v_gene: TRBV7-2
d_gene: TRBD1
CDR3nt: TGTGCCAGCAGCTTATTACAGGGGACCACTGAAGCTTTCTTT
CDR3aa: CASSLLQGTTEAFF

j_gene: TRBJ1-2
abundance: few
len: 16
v_gene: TRBV30
d_gene: -
CDR3nt: TGTGCCTGGAGATCCTCGGTCGGGGGGGGGCCCTATGGCTACACCTTC
CDR3aa: CAWRSSVGGGPYGYTF

j_gene: TRBJ2-5
abundance: -
len: 15
v_gene: TRBV7-7
d_gene: -
CDR3nt: TGTGCCAGCAGCTCGTCTACCCACCTCCAAGAGACCCAGTACTTC
CDR3aa: CASSSSTHLQETQYF

j_gene: TRBJ2-5
abundance: -
len: 15
v_gene: TRBV19
d_gene: TRBD1
CDR3nt: TGTGCCAGTAGTCCTGGGACAGGGGGCGGAGAGACCCAGTACTTC
CDR3aa: CASSPGTGGGETQYF

j_gene: TRBJ1-1
abundance: few
len: 11
v_gene: TRBV27
d_gene: -
CDR3nt: TGTGCCAGCAGTTCCCGGACAAGAGCTTTCTTT
CDR3aa: CASSSRTRAFF

j_gene: TRBJ2-7
abundance: -
len: 15
v_gene: TRBV6-5
d_gene: -
CDR3nt: TGTGCCAGCAGTTACTCACTAGGTGGGTCCTACGAGCAGTACTTC
CDR3aa: CASSYSLGGSYEQYF

j_gene: TRBJ2-1
abundance: few
len: 13
v_gene: TRBV6-6
d_gene: TRBD2
CDR3nt: TGTGCCAGCGAAGGTGACTTAGCGGGTGAGCAGTTCTTC
CDR3aa: CASEGDLAGEQFF

j_gene: TRBJ2-5
abundance: -
len: 14
v_gene: TRBV15
d_gene: TRBD1
CDR3nt: TGTGCCACCAGCAAAGACAGGGGTCAAGAGACCCAGTACTTC
CDR3aa: CATSKDRGQETQYF

j_gene: TRBJ2-5
abundance: -
len: 17
v_gene: TRBV7-9
d_gene: TRBD1
CDR3nt: TGTGCCAGCAGCTTATGGGTTGGGACAGGTACACAAGAGACCCAGTACTTC
CDR3aa: CASSLWVGTGTQETQYF

j_gene: TRBJ1-1
abundance: few
len: 16
v_gene: TRBV5-4
d_gene: -
CDR3nt: TGTGCCAGCAGCCTAGATCGACTGACTATGAACACTGAAGCTTTCTTT
CDR3aa: CASSLDRLTMNTEAFF

j_gene: TRBJ2-1
abundance: -
len: 14
v_gene: TRBV10-3
d_gene: TRBD2
CDR3nt: TGTGCCATCAGTGCGACTAGCGGGCTCAATGAGCAGTTCTTC
CDR3aa: CAISATSGLNEQFF

j_gene: TRBJ2-5
abundance: once
len: 15
v_gene: TRBV6-5
d_gene: TRBD1
CDR3nt: TGTGCCAGCAGTTACTCCGGGACAGCCAAAGAGACCCAGTACTTC
CDR3aa: CASSYSGTAKETQYF

j_gene: TRBJ2-3
abundance: -
len: 15
v_gene: TRBV5-1
d_gene: -
CDR3nt: TGCGCCAGCAGCTCAGGGGTTTCTAGCACAGATACGCAGTATTTT
CDR3aa: CASSSGVSSTDTQYF

j_gene: TRBJ2-3
abundance: -
len: 15
v_gene: TRBV5-4
d_gene: -
CDR3nt: TGTGCCAGCAGCCCAACAGGAGCCTACACAGATACGCAGTATTTT
CDR3aa: CASSPTGAYTDTQYF

j_gene: TRBJ2-1
abundance: -
len: 12
v_gene: TRBV29-1
d_gene: TRBD1
CDR3nt: TGCAGCGTCGGGACAGCACGGAATGAGCAGTTCTTC
CDR3aa: CSVGTARNEQFF

j_gene: TRBJ1-4
abundance: once
len: 16
v_gene: TRBV2
d_gene: -
CDR3nt: TGTGCCAGCAGTCTTAGAAGAGTTGCAACTAATGAAAAACTGTTTTTT
CDR3aa: CASSLRRVATNEKLFF

j_gene: TRBJ2-7
abundance: -
len: 15
v_gene: TRBV19
d_gene: -
CDR3nt: TGTGCCAGTAGTATTACAAGCGCCTCCTCCTACGAGCAGTACTTC
CDR3aa: CASSITSASSYEQYF

j_gene: TRBJ1-2
abundance: -
len: 12
v_gene: TRBV29-1
d_gene: -
CDR3nt: TGCAGCGTTGATCCAGATTCATATGGCTACACCTTC
CDR3aa: CSVDPDSYGYTF

j_gene: TRBJ2-7
abundance: -
len: 18
v_gene: TRBV7-6
d_gene: TRBD2
CDR3nt: TGTGCCAGCAGCTTAGGATACATTCGCGGGAGGGCCGGGTACGAGCAGTACTTC
CDR3aa: CASSLGYIRGRAGYEQYF

j_gene: TRBJ1-2
abundance: few
len: 15
v_gene: TRBV7-2
d_gene: TRBD1
CDR3nt: TGTGCCAGCAGCTACGACCAAGGGGGCATCTATGGCTACACCTTC
CDR3aa: CASSYDQGGIYGYTF

j_gene: TRBJ2-3
abundance: few
len: 15
v_gene: TRBV5-1
d_gene: TRBD2
CDR3nt: TGCGCCAGCACCATAAGCGGGGGAAAGAGGGATACGCAGTATTTT
CDR3aa: CASTISGGKRDTQYF

j_gene: TRBJ2-1
abundance: -
len: 14
v_gene: TRBV9
d_gene: TRBD1
CDR3nt: TGTGCCAGCACCTGGGGACAGGCGGCGGGTGAGCAGTTCTTC
CDR3aa: CASTWGQAAGEQFF

j_gene: TRBJ2-5
abundance: -
len: 14
v_gene: TRBV7-9
d_gene: -
CDR3nt: TGTGCCAGCAGCTCGAAAGCGCCGCAAGAGACCCAGTACTTC
CDR3aa: CASSSKAPQETQYF

j_gene: TRBJ2-1
abundance: -
len: 14
v_gene: TRBV6-5
d_gene: -
CDR3nt: TGTGCCAGCAGTTACGGGAGCTCCTACAATGAGCAGTTCTTC
CDR3aa: CASSYGSSYNEQFF

j_gene: TRBJ2-1
abundance: once
len: 17
v_gene: TRBV7-6
d_gene: TRBD2
CDR3nt: TGTGCCAGCAGCTTAAGGGGGGGACTAGCGGACTACAATGAGCAGTTCTTC
CDR3aa: CASSLRGGLADYNEQFF

j_gene: TRBJ2-6
abundance: once
len: 15
v_gene: TRBV13
d_gene: -
CDR3nt: TGTGCCAGCAGCTTCAGGGGCTCTGGGGCCAACGTCCTGACTTTC
CDR3aa: CASSFRGSGANVLTF

j_gene: TRBJ1-4
abundance: -
len: 14
v_gene: TRBV5-4
d_gene: -
CDR3nt: TGTGCCAGCAGCTTGGGGACAGAAAATGAAAAACTGTTTTTT
CDR3aa: CASSLGTENEKLFF

j_gene: TRBJ1-4
abundance: -
len: 15
v_gene: TRBV30
d_gene: TRBD1
CDR3nt: TGTGCCTCGAACCACGGGACAGTAGTAAATGAAAAACTGTTTTTT
CDR3aa: CASNHGTVVNEKLFF

j_gene: TRBJ1-1
abundance: few
len: 14
v_gene: TRBV6-1
d_gene: -
CDR3nt: TGTGCCAGCAGGCGACAGCGAATGAACACTGAAGCTTTCTTT
CDR3aa: CASRRQRMNTEAFF

j_gene: TRBJ2-7
abundance: few
len: 14
v_gene: TRBV6-5
d_gene: TRBD1
CDR3nt: TGTGCCAGCAGCCCCGGGACAGGAGATAAAGAGCAGTACTTC
CDR3aa: CASSPGTGDKEQYF

j_gene: TRBJ2-7
abundance: few
len: 16
v_gene: TRBV7-9
d_gene: TRBD2
CDR3nt: TGTGCCAGCAGCACCTCGACTAGCGGGAGACCCTACGAGCAGTACTTC
CDR3aa: CASSTSTSGRPYEQYF

j_gene: TRBJ2-3
abundance: -
len: 14
v_gene: TRBV29-1
d_gene: -
CDR3nt: TGCAGCGTTGCGTCGCCAGGAAGCACAGATACGCAGTATTTT
CDR3aa: CSVASPGSTDTQYF

j_gene: TRBJ1-5
abundance: -
len: 15
v_gene: TRBV6-6
d_gene: -
CDR3nt: TGTGCCAGCAGTTACGAGGGTTTAGGCAATCAGCCCCAGCATTTT
CDR3aa: CASSYEGLGNQPQHF

j_gene: TRBJ2-1
abundance: -
len: 15
v_gene: TRBV2
d_gene: TRBD2
CDR3nt: TGTGCCAGCAGTGAACTACTAGCGGGAGGCCATGAGCAGTTCTTC
CDR3aa: CASSELLAGGHEQFF

j_gene: TRBJ2-3
abundance: -
len: 14
v_gene: TRBV4-3
d_gene: -
CDR3nt: TGCGCCAGCAGCTTGGGAGGTACCCCAGATACGCAGTATTTT
CDR3aa: CASSLGGTPDTQYF

j_gene: TRBJ2-7
abundance: -
len: 17
v_gene: TRBV5-4
d_gene: TRBD2
CDR3nt: TGTGCCAGCAGCTCCCCGGGACTAGCGGGAGGTCCCCACGAGCAGTACTTC
CDR3aa: CASSSPGLAGGPHEQYF

j_gene: TRBJ2-5
abundance: -
len: 17
v_gene: TRBV9
d_gene: TRBD2
CDR3nt: TGTGCCAGCAGCGCCTCGGTAGCGGGAGCTTCCCAAGAGACCCAGTACTTC
CDR3aa: CASSASVAGASQETQYF

j_gene: TRBJ1-2
abundance: -
len: 14
v_gene: TRBV28
d_gene: -
CDR3nt: TGTGCCAGCAGTCCACAGGTTCTTAACTATGGCTACACCTTC
CDR3aa: CASSPQVLNYGYTF

j_gene: TRBJ2-1
abundance: few
len: 13
v_gene: TRBV6-5
d_gene: -
CDR3nt: TGTGCCAGCAGTTACCGCGAGTACAATGAGCAGTTCTTC
CDR3aa: CASSYREYNEQFF

j_gene: TRBJ2-7
abundance: -
len: 17
v_gene: TRBV10-3
d_gene: TRBD2
CDR3nt: TGTGCCATCAGTGAGTCCGGACTAGCGGGAGTAGGGTACGAGCAGTACTTC
CDR3aa: CAISESGLAGVGYEQYF

j_gene: TRBJ2-5
abundance: -
len: 11
v_gene: TRBV20-1
d_gene: -
CDR3nt: TGCAGTGGTCACAGACAGGAGACCCAGTACTTC
CDR3aa: CSGHRQETQYF

j_gene: TRBJ2-1
abundance: few
len: 15
v_gene: TRBV27
d_gene: TRBD2
CDR3nt: TGTGCCAGCAGTCGAAGCGGGAGAGTCTACAATGAGCAGTTCTTC
CDR3aa: CASSRSGRVYNEQFF

j_gene: TRBJ2-7
abundance: -
len: 14
v_gene: TRBV18
d_gene: -
CDR3nt: TGTGCCAGCTCACCACCCTCTCAACGGTACGAGCAGTACTTC
CDR3aa: CASSPPSQRYEQYF

j_gene: TRBJ2-3
abundance: -
len: 16
v_gene: TRBV6-5
d_gene: -
CDR3nt: TGTGCCAGCAGTTACGATGGGCAGGGTTGGACAGATACGCAGTATTTT
CDR3aa: CASSYDGQGWTDTQYF

j_gene: TRBJ1-5
abundance: -
len: 15
v_gene: TRBV7-2
d_gene: TRBD1
CDR3nt: TGTGCCAGCAGCCCAGAGGGACAGGGGAGTCAGCCCCAGCATTTT
CDR3aa: CASSPEGQGSQPQHF

j_gene: TRBJ2-2
abundance: once
len: 16
v_gene: TRBV10-2
d_gene: TRBD1
CDR3nt: TGCGCCAGCAGTGAGTCGGGGACAGGGAACACCGGGGAGCTGTTTTTT
CDR3aa: CASSESGTGNTGELFF

j_gene: TRBJ2-1
abundance: -
len: 15
v_gene: TRBV28
d_gene: TRBD2
CDR3nt: TGTGCCAGCAGTTTAATGGGGGGGGCCTACAATGAGCAGTTCTTC
CDR3aa: CASSLMGGAYNEQFF

j_gene: TRBJ2-5
abundance: -
len: 15
v_gene: TRBV5-1
d_gene: -
CDR3nt: TGCGCCAGCAGCTTGGCAACAGGCACCCAAGAGACCCAGTACTTC
CDR3aa: CASSLATGTQETQYF